The sequence of this T cell receptor (beta chain) was determined in a study of shared clonotypes between healthy human individuals (dated by TCRdb to the early 2020s). Regarding the study in general: The cohort included three men and a couple of women between 18 and 49 years of age. Per donor, three plates each were used for CD4 naive and CD4 memory, two for CD8 naive, and one for CD8 memory. To estimate repertoire size and how much clonotypes are shared between individuals, the study performed deep sequencing of blood TCR repertoires from roughly five healthy adults. Libraries were prepared and TCR repertoires were sequenced by different laboratories using diverse techniques, in order to increase sequencing depth and limit assay-specific biases. Per donor, leukapheresis produced somewhere between about 0.85 and 10 billion PBMCs. Summary of the overall study and its limitations: Incomplete sequencing was indicated by rarefaction of sorted-subset datasets, despite the large sequencing depth. Because the study included a small number of donors, the genetic and exposure-history diversity represented was limited. Only blood was sampled, and tissue TCR repertoires likely differ from those in blood. Compared with non-shared clonotypes, clonotypes shared by all four sorted-subset donors had higher generation probabilities. Naive subsets generally had larger estimated clonotype richness than memory subsets did. When a handful of donors were compared, the shared fraction of clonotypes was around 5% for naive CD4, 3.5% to 4% for naive CD8, roughly 2.5% for memory CD4, and less than 0.45% for memory CD8. Pairwise subsampling indicated that sequencing depth was expected to affect the degree of clonotype sharing among donors.

For CDR1 and CDR2, the germline V gene lists KGHSY and FQNENV. V loses 6 bases of germline sequence and J loses 6 bases, and the interval between the two ends is 11 bases. From the cysteine through the phenylalanine, the CDR3 covers 12 amino acids. Only CDR3 DNA is held: 36 bases, read in frame from base 1. This clone was observed a handful of times. Its specific antigen is unknown. No much larger clone exists at a distance of one base, and base qualities are not known. TCR CDR3 regions were amplified from genomic DNA by multiplex PCR using the deep immunoSEQ assay. For each cell subset, the extracted genomic DNA was distributed evenly across all wells of several immunoSEQ 96-well plates, and each plate served as one replicate. For sorted subsets, about 200 ng genomic DNA, equal to 30,000 or so T cell genomes, was loaded into each replicate PCR. Purified libraries were quantified with a Qubit 3.0 fluorometer, sized on a Bioanalyzer 2100, and re-quantified with the KAPA Library Quantification kit. Each immunoSEQ 96-well plate was sequenced on its own single-read 150-cycle Illumina NextSeq 550 flow cell. For the original study's pipeline: Because the immunoSEQ output held only junctional sequences and lacked quality scores, the filtering could not match the filtering applied to full-length reads. To assign V/J genes and CDR3, sequences were annotated using PyIR, a Python wrapper for IgBLAST v1.9, with IMGT germline references. Reads were removed for weak V/J assignments (E-value above 1e-6), missing CDR3, stop codons, out-of-frame junctions, or ambiguous translated residues. V3J clonotypes were defined as sequences sharing an identical inferred V gene, J gene, and CDR3 amino acid sequence. The percentage overlap between two repertoires was calculated by dividing the number of shared unique clonotypes by the size of the smaller repertoire. Repertoire richness was assessed with RTK rarefaction, the Chao1 estimator, and Recon v2.1 estimates of unobserved clonotypes. Generation probabilities were computed with OLGA for all TCRbeta clonotypes obtained by the gDNA method from a handful of donors. Imported from immuneACCESS, the table was reduced by TCRdb to in-frame sequences with V and J called. These copies leave out some clones; in studies compared against another copy, an unresolved V gene accounts for under half, and the cause of the remainder is not known. V and J calls and clone size are those listed in that table; D and trimming were worked out from the DNA. This sample comprises roughly 2.1 million clones, about 93% of them detected only once. The ten largest account for 1.5% to 2% of the sample.

For the CD8 naive samples, CD45RO-negative cells were positively selected for CCR7, yielding a CD45RA+CCR7+ population from which TemRA cells were excluded. Healthy HIV-negative adults with no recently reported acute infections or vaccinations were included as donors. Only Caucasian adults living in Nashville, Tennessee, USA were represented among the donors. Blood was collected by leukapheresis, and PBMCs were isolated by Ficoll-Histopaque density gradient centrifugation and then cryopreserved in liquid nitrogen vapor phase. Analytical flow cytometry was used to check the purity and quantity of every magnetically sorted T cell population. From each sorted fraction, genomic DNA was isolated and quantified by UV absorbance on a Nanodrop 2000c.

This clonotype originated in a man younger than 30 in good health. Some clones in this sample may be carry-over from other donors' samples. The sequenced sample was naive CD8+ T cells from PBMCs. The cell subset or site label, read with the paper, signifies: CD45RA+CCR7+. The sequence links TRBV16 to TRBJ1-1; TRBD1 is a possible D gene, resting on 6 matching bases. The bases are TGTGCCAGCAGACTCAGGACAGCTGAAGCTTTCTTT. It codes for CASRLRTAEAFF.